This T cell receptor (beta chain) was captured by sequencing in a study of T cell responses to AZD1222 COVID-19 vaccine. Study overall: Pooling was applied to second doses at about 4 or about 12 weeks.

Libraries were prepared by immunoSEQ multiplex PCR; TCRdb keeps only in-frame clonotypes and omits some of them. The repertoire holds 75,000 to 95,000 clones, with more than 70% as singletons. Overall study results and limits: White British people made up most donors, females outnumbered males, and clonal diversity was possibly underestimated.

As for this clone: Its target is unknown.

The sequencing used peripheral blood, collected on day 0 of AZD1222 vaccination. This receptor was obtained from an adult in good health.

CDR3 DNA: TGTGCCAGCAGCAAAAAACCGGGACTAGCGGGAGGAAGTTTGAACATTCAGTACTTC. Translating it yields CASSKKPGLAGGSLNIQYF. The rearrangement uses TRBV21-1 and TRBJ2-4; the table calls TRBD2, which could not be checked here. TRBV21-1 is classified as a pseudogene. The CDR3 runs 19 residues.